These 21 T cell receptor beta chains came from one sample sequenced in a study of blood T cell repertoires in COVID-19. Method: immunoSEQ multiplex PCR; TCRdb's copy keeps in-frame clones and lacks some. The sample contains under 170,000 clones, roughly nine tenths of which appear only once. The sample comprised peripheral blood. The origin of the receptors is a woman aged 60-70 years with active or convalescent COVID-19.

V usage is TRBV7-2 and J usage is TRBJ1-1; 9 bases match TRBD1. The V segment lost 5 bases and the J segment 12 bases; nucleotides outside the gene matches: 7. From germline, CDR1 is SGHTA and CDR2 FQGNSA. This CDR3 has 12 amino acids. The CDR3 DNA sequence: TGTGCCAGCAGCCCAGGACAGGGGATACCTTTCTTT. It is translated as CASSPGQGIPFF.

The V gene is TRBV2, the J gene TRBJ2-7, with D perhaps matching TRBD2 (6 bases). The V end lost 4 bases, the J end lost 9 bases, and 13 bases lay between the germline ends. The CDR3 has 12 amino acids. Germline lookup yields CDR1 SNHLY and CDR2 FYNNEI. DNA for the CDR3: TGTGCCAGCAGTGGAATGGAGGGCGGGCAGTACTTC. Its protein is CASSGMEGGQYF.

The V call is TRBV7-9, the J call TRBJ1-3; D ambiguous. The ends were cut back, 4 bases at V and 0 bases at J, with 7 bases in the middle. Germline loops: CDR1 SEHNR, CDR2 FQNEAQ (reference sequence). The CDR3 spans 14 residues. The CDR3: CASSSVNSGNTIYF. CDR3 sequence (DNA): TGTGCCAGCAGCTCGGTCAACTCTGGAAACACCATATATTTT. Together with reference TRBV7-9 and TRBJ1-3, the CDR3 gives the full variable domain: DTGVSQNPRHKITKRGQNVTFRCDPISEHNRLYWYRQTLGQGPEFLTYFQNEAQLEKSRLLSDRFSAERPKGSFSTLEIQRTEQGDSAMYLCASSSVNSGNTIYFGEGSWLTVV.

The chain joins TRBV12-5 to TRBJ2-7; 11 positions agree with TRBD1. V shed 0 bases, J shed 2 bases, and the junction held 6 bases outside the gene matches. The CDR3 consists of 17 residues. The germline V gene encodes CDR1 LGHNT and CDR2 FRNRAP. CDR3 DNA sequence: TGTGCTAGTGGTTTGGTACCTCCGGGACAGGGGGCCTACGAGCAGTACTTC. Its protein product is CASGLVPPGQGAYEQYF.

The rearrangement joins TRBV18 to TRBJ2-7; possible D gene TRBD1, 6 bases. This CDR3 has 13 amino acids. Trimming cost V 5 bases and J 5 bases, with 13 bases left between them. Germline CDR1 is KGHSH and CDR2 is LQKENI. The CDR3 loop is CASSSITGNEQYF. CDR3 sequence (DNA): TGTGCCAGCTCATCGATAACAGGGAACGAGCAGTACTTC.

V gene TRBV5-5 combines with J gene TRBJ2-3, with TRBD1 matching over 7 bases. The V and J ends lost 3 bases and 6 bases, in that order; junction bases with no gene match: 7. Germline CDR1 is SGHKS and CDR2 is YYEKEE (reference sequence). The CDR3 is 14 residues long. CDR3 in DNA: TGTGCCAGCAGCTCCCGGACAGGTTTGGATACGCAGTATTTT. Residues: CASSSRTGLDTQYF.

V and J are TRBV6-5 and TRBJ2-7; maybe TRBD1 (6 bases). V was trimmed by 8 bases and J by 4 bases, leaving 18 bases between them. Germline V gives CDR1 MNHEY, CDR2 SVGAGI. The CDR3 is made up of 14 amino acids. CDR3 sequence (DNA): TGTGCCAGCCAGATTTCAGGGGCATCGTACGAGCAGTACTTC. Translation gives CASQISGASYEQYF.

This clone appeared a single time. The V call is TRBV7-2, the J call TRBJ2-6; D call uncertain. Trimming took 0 bases from V and 8 from J, leaving 5 bases between them. The CDR3 is made up of 13 amino acids. Germline V lookup: CDR1 SGHTA, CDR2 FQGNSA. CDR3 residues: CASSLAQTNVLTF. In DNA, the CDR3 is TGTGCCAGCAGCTTAGCTCAGACCAACGTCCTGACTTTC.

The genes are TRBV3-1 (or the pseudogene TRBV3-2) and TRBJ2-5; TRBD1 agrees at 10 bases. CDR1 and CDR2 (germline): LGHDT, YNNKEL (reference sequence). This CDR3 comprises 14 residues. Trimming at V came to 3 bases and at J to 5 bases, leaving 3 bases not matched to a gene. This CDR3 reads CASSHLGQGETQYF. In DNA, the CDR3 is TGTGCCAGCAGCCATTTGGGACAGGGGGAGACCCAGTACTTC.

In this sample, this clone turned up a few times. The chain combines TRBV6-5 with TRBJ1-1; a weak D match, TRBD1 (6 bases). Germline V gene sequence: CDR1 MNHEY, CDR2 SVGAGI. Trimming shortened V by 6 bases and J by 4 bases, and 12 bases separated the two germline ends. There are 13 residues in the CDR3. The CDR3 loop reads CASSLTGPTEAFF. Here the CDR3 DNA reads TGTGCCAGCAGCCTTACAGGGCCCACTGAAGCTTTCTTT.

This chain joins TRBV7-2 and TRBJ2-2; D remains ambiguous. This CDR3 region has 16 residues. V dropped 4 bases and J dropped 0 bases, with 12 bases sitting between them. CDR1 and CDR2 from the germline V gene are SGHTA and FQGNSA. CDR3 sequence reads: CASSSQATTNTGELFF. The DNA of the CDR3 is TGTGCCAGCAGCTCACAAGCAACTACGAACACCGGGGAGCTGTTTTTT.

This clone has only one observation. This rearrangement joins TRBV9 to TRBJ1-1; 11 nucleotides align to TRBD1. The CDR3 is 19 amino acids. CDR1 and CDR2 from the germline V gene are SGDLS and YYNGEE. J gave up 1 base and V 0 bases, and 11 bases lay outside the gene matches. The CDR3 region has the DNA TGTGCCAGCAGCGTAGCTAAAGGTCCGGGACAGGGGGGGAACACTGAAGCTTTCTTT. It encodes CASSVAKGPGQGGNTEAFF.

The chain joins TRBV30 to TRBJ2-5; 9 nucleotides line up with TRBD1. The CDR3 spans 14 residues. The germline V gene encodes CDR1 GTSNPN and CDR2 SVGIG (reference sequence). V shed 0 bases and J 6 bases; nucleotides not matched to a gene: 5. The CDR3 DNA reads as TGTGCCTGGAGTGTACCCGGGACAGGGAAGACCCAGTACTTC. This codes for CAWSVPGTGKTQYF. Complete variable domain (other parts from reference TRBV30 and TRBJ2-5): SQTIHQWPATLVQPVGSPLSLECTVEGTSNPNLYWYRQAAGRGLQLLFYSVGIGQISSEVPQNLSASRPQDRQFILSSKKLLLSDSGFYLCAWSVPGTGKTQYFGPGTRLLVL.

This chain connects TRBV5-1 to TRBJ1-6; 9 bases fit TRBD1. V was pared by 0 bases and J by 7 bases, with 5 bases of the junction left unmatched. Germline CDR1 is SGHRS and CDR2 is YFSETQ. The length of the CDR3 is 16 residues. The CDR3 sequence: CASSLDSGTGNSPLHF. In nucleotides, the CDR3 is TGCGCCAGCAGCTTGGATTCTGGGACAGGGAATTCACCCCTCCACTTT.

The gene calls are TRBV19 and TRBJ1-2; weak D call: TRBD1 (5 bases). This CDR3 is 14 amino acids long. Trimming took 6 bases from V and 3 from J, leaving 14 bases between them. Germline CDR1 reads LNHDA; CDR2 reads SQIVND (reference sequence). The CDR3: CASRFFSGDYGYTF. The CDR3 DNA is TGTGCCAGTAGGTTCTTTTCGGGGGACTATGGCTACACCTTC.

For this clone: The sample carries other DNA sequences with the same CDR3. The rearrangement links TRBV9 to TRBJ2-1; TRBD2 matches at 7 bases. J was trimmed by 0 bases and V by 0 bases; bases with no gene match: 3. CDR1 is SGDLS, CDR2 YYNGEE, per germline. The CDR3 is 16 amino acids. The CDR3 loop is CASSVEGGSSYNEQFF. As DNA, the CDR3 is TGTGCCAGCAGCGTAGAGGGCGGGAGCTCCTACAATGAGCAGTTCTTC.

This chain connects TRBV5-4 to TRBJ2-5; D remains unclear. CDR1 and CDR2 from the germline V gene are SGHNT and YYREEE (reference sequence). The CDR3 is made up of 13 amino acids. V dropped 3 bases and J dropped 2 bases, with 8 bases sitting between them. CDR3 coding DNA: TGTGCCAGCAGCTGGTCAGGACAAGAGACCCAGTACTTC. Residues: CASSWSGQETQYF.

V usage is TRBV7-2 and J usage is TRBJ1-1; maybe TRBD1 (5 bases). There are 14 residues in the CDR3. V lost 7 bases to trimming and J lost 3 bases, with 15 bases between them. Germline loops: CDR1 SGHTA, CDR2 FQGNSA. CDR3 nucleotide sequence: TGTGCCAGCACACTAAAACCGGGGGACACTGAAGCTTTCTTT. Its translation is CASTLKPGDTEAFF.

V is TRBV2 and J is TRBJ2-1; 7 nucleotides align to TRBD2. CDR3 length: 13 amino acids. J lost 3 bases, V lost 5 bases, and 1 base had no gene match. CDR1 SNHLY and CDR2 FYNNEI come from the germline V gene. Here the CDR3 DNA reads TGTGCCAGCAGTTCGGGGGGCTACAATGAGCAGTTCTTC. This translates into CASSSGGYNEQFF.

The chain combines TRBV6-2 or TRBV6-3 with TRBJ2-3; D unresolved. V was pared by 4 bases and J by 2 bases, with 7 bases between. CDR1 and CDR2 from the germline V gene are MNHEY and SVGEGT. The CDR3 contains 13 residues. Here the CDR3 reads CASSSVSTDTQYF. DNA of the CDR3: TGTGCCAGCAGTTCGGTCTCCACAGATACGCAGTATTTT.

There are a few counts of this clone. This chain connects TRBV4-3 to TRBJ1-3, with a possible D match to TRBD1 (6 bases). The V end was cut by 2 bases, the J end by 2 bases, with 10 bases between. Germline lookup yields CDR1 LGHNA and CDR2 YSLEER. The CDR3 consists of 15 residues. This CDR3 reads CASSQQQGTGNTIYF. The CDR3 DNA sequence: TGCGCCAGCAGCCAACAACAGGGTACTGGAAACACCATATATTTT.